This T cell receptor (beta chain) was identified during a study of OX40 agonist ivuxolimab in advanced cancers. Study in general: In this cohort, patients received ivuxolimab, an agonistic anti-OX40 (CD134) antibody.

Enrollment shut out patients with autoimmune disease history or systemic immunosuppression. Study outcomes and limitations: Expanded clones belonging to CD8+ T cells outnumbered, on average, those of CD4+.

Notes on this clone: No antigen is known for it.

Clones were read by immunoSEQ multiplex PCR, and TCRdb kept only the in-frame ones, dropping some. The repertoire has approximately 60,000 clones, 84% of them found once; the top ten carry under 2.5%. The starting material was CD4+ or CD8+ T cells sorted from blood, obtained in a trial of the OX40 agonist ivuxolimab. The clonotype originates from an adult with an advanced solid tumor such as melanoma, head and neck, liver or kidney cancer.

The CDR3 protein is CASSSQRPSSRRELFF. CDR3 bases: TGTGCCAGCAGCTCCCAAAGGCCCTCCAGTAGGAGGGAGCTGTTTTTT. The chain recombines TRBV7-3 with TRBJ2-2; D remains ambiguous. This CDR3 spans 16 amino acids. Germline V gives CDR1 SGHTA, CDR2 FQGTGA. The V end lost 4 bases, the J end lost 9 bases, and 21 bases lay between the germline ends.